One and the same sample provided the 24 T cell receptor beta chains below, sequenced in a study of blood T cell repertoires in COVID-19. TCRdb's table, derived via immunoSEQ multiplex PCR, lists solely in-frame clones and lacks some. The repertoire consists of about 460,000 clones, with around 85% occurring once and the leading ten covering around 8%. Sequenced material: PBMCs or T cells enriched from blood (not recorded which). These receptor sequences come from a woman in her sixties who had recovered from COVID-19.

This chain connects TRBV19 to TRBJ1-5; 7 bases agree with TRBD1. Germline CDR1 is LNHDA and CDR2 is SQIVND (reference sequence). The CDR3 is 16 amino acids. V trimming: 5 bases; J trimming: 2 bases; junction bases outside the gene matches: 9. In DNA, the CDR3 is TGTGCCAGTAGTCTGGCAGGGGGAGTGGGCAATCAGCCCCAGCATTTT. Translation: CASSLAGGVGNQPQHF.

A few counts support this clone. The J gene is TRBJ2-1, the V gene TRBV6-2 or TRBV6-3, with TRBD1 matching over 8 bases. The CDR3 is 15 residues long. Germline assignment: CDR1 MNHEY and CDR2 SVGEGT. V was pared by 6 bases and J by 6 bases, with 10 bases of the junction left unmatched. CDR3 sequence reads: CASSFRQGTSNEQFF. For the CDR3, the DNA is TGTGCCAGCAGCTTCCGACAGGGGACAAGCAATGAGCAGTTCTTC.

The rearrangement uses TRBV4-1 and TRBJ2-6; 7 bases are a match to TRBD2. Germline CDR1 MGHRA, CDR2 YSYEKL. The CDR3 has 18 residues. V shed 0 bases and J 6 bases; nucleotides not matched to a gene: 11. CDR3 sequence: CASSQDEGTGGTANVLTF. The CDR3 DNA follows: TGCGCCAGCAGCCAAGATGAAGGGACGGGAGGAACGGCCAACGTCCTGACTTTC.

The gene calls are TRBV9 and TRBJ1-2; D is unclear. Trimming took 6 bases from V and 0 from J, leaving 18 bases between them. The germline V gene has CDR1 SGDLS and CDR2 YYNGEE. This CDR3 spans 16 amino acids. For the CDR3, the DNA is TGTGCCAGCAAGCCCGGCGGAGCGACCTCTAACTATGGCTACACCTTC. This sequence encodes CASKPGGATSNYGYTF.

This rearrangement joins TRBV19 to TRBJ1-2; possible D gene TRBD1, 5 bases. The ends were cut back, 5 bases at V and 4 bases at J, with 11 bases in the middle. This CDR3 comprises 13 residues. The germline gives CDR1 LNHDA, CDR2 SQIVND (reference sequence). CDR3 sequence reads: CASSPSRAYGYTF. CDR3 nucleotide sequence: TGTGCCAGTAGTCCATCCAGGGCCTATGGCTACACCTTC. The whole variable domain, remainder taken from reference TRBV19 and TRBJ1-2, is DGGITQSPKYLFRKEGQNVTLSCEQNLNHDAMYWYRQDPGQGLRLIYYSQIVNDFQKGDIAEGYSVSREKKESFPLTVTSAQKNPTAFYLCASSPSRAYGYTFGSGTRLTVV.

This rearrangement joins TRBV5-1 to TRBJ1-6; D gene unclear. Between the trimmed V and J ends, which lost 2 bases and 8 bases, there was a span of 11 bases. The CDR3 runs to 14 residues. Germline loops: CDR1 SGHRS, CDR2 YFSETQ. CDR3 in amino acids: CASSFEGSHSPLHF. CDR3 nucleotides: TGCGCCAGCAGCTTCGAGGGCTCCCATTCACCCCTCCACTTT. Looking up the rest from reference TRBV5-1 and TRBJ1-6 gives the full variable domain: KAGVTQTPRYLIKTRGQQVTLSCSPISGHRSVSWYQQTPGQGLQFLFEYFSETQRNKGNFPGRFSGRQFSNSRSEMNVSTLELGDSALYLCASSFEGSHSPLHFGNGTRLTVT.

The chain couples TRBV2 to TRBJ1-5, with D unresolved. V was clipped by 10 bases and J by 5 bases, with 15 bases between them. CDR3 size: 13 residues. Germline lookup yields CDR1 SNHLY and CDR2 FYNNEI. The CDR3 sequence is CATRRKGDQPQHF. The DNA for the CDR3 is TGTGCCACTCGGAGGAAGGGAGATCAGCCCCAGCATTTT.

In its sample, this clone was seen a few times. This chain links TRBV4-1 with TRBJ1-5; D is uncertain. Trimming pared 0 bases from V and 6 bases from J, leaving 6 bases between. Germline V gene lookup returns CDR1 MGHRA and CDR2 YSYEKL. The CDR3 length is 13 residues. The CDR3 sequence: CASSQDTVQPQHF. CDR3 in DNA: TGCGCCAGCAGCCAAGATACAGTTCAGCCCCAGCATTTT.

The rearrangement joins TRBV3-1 (or the pseudogene TRBV3-2) to TRBJ2-1; TRBD2 agrees at 11 bases. This CDR3 has 16 amino acids. V gave up 4 bases and J gave up 7 bases; unmatched junction bases: 9. Germline V gene data show CDR1 as LGHDT and CDR2 as YNNKEL (reference sequence). The CDR3 spells CASSRRTSGGLNEQFF. The DNA for the CDR3 is TGTGCCAGCAGCCGACGAACTAGCGGGGGATTAAATGAGCAGTTCTTC.

The rearrangement uses TRBV5-8 and TRBJ1-5; TRBD1 aligns across 8 bases. The CDR3 is made up of 13 amino acids. The junction had 6 bases not matched to a gene; V was cut back by 9 bases and J by 4 bases. Germline CDR1 reads SGHTS; CDR2 reads YDEGEE. In DNA, the CDR3 is TGTGCCACAGGGGGCTCCCTTAATCAGCCCCAGCATTTT. Translated, it gives CATGGSLNQPQHF.

This clone was seen a few times. The CDR3 sequence: CASSQDSGGWQPQHF. DNA of the CDR3: TGTGCCAGCAGCCAAGATTCGGGGGGCTGGCAGCCCCAGCATTTT. V is TRBV4-2 and J is TRBJ1-5, with a possible D match to TRBD1 (6 bases). V was trimmed by 0 bases and J by 7 bases, leaving 13 bases between them. The germline CDR1 and CDR2 sequences are LGHNA and YNFKEQ. CDR3 length equals 15 residues.

This clone was detected a few times. V is TRBV15 and J is TRBJ1-6; D unclear. This CDR3 has 13 residues. Germline-derived CDR1 and CDR2 are LNHNV and YYDKDF (reference sequence). V was shortened by 5 bases and J by 8 bases, with 10 bases between the two germline ends. For the CDR3, the DNA is TGTGCCACCAGCGAACCCACATATTCACCCCTCCACTTT. Translating gives CATSEPTYSPLHF. The full variable domain, rest sourced from reference TRBV15 and TRBJ1-6, is DAMVIQNPRYQVTQFGKPVTLSCSQTLNHNVMYWYQQKSSQAPKLLFHYYDKDFNNEADTPDNFQSRRPNTSFCFLDIRSPGLGDTAMYLCATSEPTYSPLHFGNGTRLTVT.

This chain uses TRBV27 with TRBJ1-6, with a weak D call TRBD1 (5 bases). This CDR3 region has 15 residues. The ends were cut back, 3 bases at V and 7 bases at J, with 13 bases in the middle. Germline loops: CDR1 MNHEY, CDR2 SMNVEV (reference sequence). The CDR3 nucleotides read TGTGCCAGCAGTTTTCAAGGGGCTCGAAATTCACCCCTCCACTTT. Translation gives CASSFQGARNSPLHF.

The chain has TRBV10-1 and TRBJ2-5, with 11 bases aligning to TRBD2. CDR3 length: 16 amino acids. The J segment lost 1 base and the V segment lost 3 bases, leaving 4 bases of the junction unmatched. In germline, CDR1 is WNHNN, CDR2 SYGVQD (reference sequence). The CDR3 DNA follows: TGCGCCAGCAGTGATACCCTAGCGGGGGGCCAAGAGACCCAGTACTTC. Translation gives CASSDTLAGGQETQYF.

This clone was detected once. The chain is built from TRBV7-8 and TRBJ2-1, with 7 positions matching TRBD1. CDR1 SGHVS and CDR2 FQNEAQ come from the germline V gene. With 3 bases clipped from V and 2 bases from J, the junction kept 7 bases outside the gene matches. There are 16 residues in the CDR3. The CDR3 is CASSLAGGWTYNEQFF. CDR3 DNA sequence: TGTGCCAGCAGCTTGGCAGGGGGTTGGACCTACAATGAGCAGTTCTTC.

This clone was seen a single time. CDR3 nucleotide sequence: TGTGCCACCAGCAGAGATGTCGACACCTCTATCTCTGGAAACACCATATATTTT. Its translation is CATSRDVDTSISGNTIYF. The genes are TRBV15 and TRBJ1-3, with no clear D. This CDR3 has 18 residues. The germline CDR1 and CDR2 sequences are LNHNV and YYDKDF (reference sequence). V was shortened by 0 bases and J by 0 bases, with 15 bases between the two germline ends.

In its sample, this clone was seen a few times. Other nucleotide sequences in the sample specify the same CDR3. The chain has TRBV5-1 and TRBJ2-6; 8 bases agree with TRBD1. The CDR3 sequence is 16 residues long. CDR1 and CDR2 from the germline V gene are SGHRS and YFSETQ. Trimming at V came to 4 bases and at J to 2 bases, leaving 5 bases not matched to a gene. The CDR3 loop reads CASSPAGGAGANVLTF. The CDR3 DNA is TGCGCCAGCAGCCCAGCAGGGGGCGCTGGGGCCAACGTCCTGACTTTC.

Comments on this clone: Different DNA sequences within this sample yield the same CDR3. CDR3 in amino acids: CASTRNTEAFF. The CDR3 DNA sequence: TGTGCCAGTACTCGGAACACTGAAGCTTTCTTT. The chain uses TRBV19 and TRBJ1-1; D not certain. Trimming cost V 7 bases and J 1 base, with 4 bases left between them. The germline gives CDR1 LNHDA, CDR2 SQIVND (reference sequence). The CDR3 has 11 amino acids. Full variable domain (missing parts from reference TRBV19 and TRBJ1-1): DGGITQSPKYLFRKEGQNVTLSCEQNLNHDAMYWYRQDPGQGLRLIYYSQIVNDFQKGDIAEGYSVSREKKESFPLTVTSAQKNPTAFYLCASTRNTEAFFGQGTRLTVV.

The chain joins TRBV5-6 to TRBJ2-4; 8 positions match TRBD2. Trimming cost V 0 bases and J 3 bases; bases outside gene matches: 11. The V gene's germline CDR1 is SGHDT and CDR2 YYEEEE. This CDR3 spans 18 amino acids. In DNA form, the CDR3 reads TGTGCCAGCAGCTTGGTGGGTAGCGGGGAATGGGGCAAAAACATTCAGTACTTC. It is translated as CASSLVGSGEWGKNIQYF.

This clone was detected only once. The chain combines TRBV18 with TRBJ2-3; 8 nucleotides agree with TRBD2. Per the germline V gene, CDR1 is KGHSH and CDR2 is LQKENI. The length of the CDR3 is 15 residues. Losses at the gene ends were 3 bases for V and 2 bases for J; bases not matched to a gene: 4. The CDR3 bases are TGTGCCAGCTCACCGGGACTAGGGGTCACAGATACGCAGTATTTT. Translating gives CASSPGLGVTDTQYF.

The V and J genes are TRBV3-1 (or the pseudogene TRBV3-2) and TRBJ1-5; D unresolved. The CDR3 consists of 14 residues. Germline CDR1 and CDR2: LGHDT and YNNKEL (reference sequence). V lost 4 bases and J 4 bases, leaving 11 bases between the germline ends. CDR3 bases: TGTGCCAGCAGCCTTACAGAAAGTAATCAGCCCCAGCATTTT. Its translation: CASSLTESNQPQHF.

This clone was seen just once. Distinct nucleotide sequences in the sample also encode this CDR3. The J gene is TRBJ1-2, the V gene TRBV5-1; no clear D. Germline CDR1 and CDR2: SGHRS and YFSETQ. The V gene lost 2 bases and the J gene lost 5 bases, with 13 bases spanning the gap. The CDR3 sequence is 14 residues long. This CDR3 is CASSLEGVRYGYTF. Written as DNA, the CDR3 is TGCGCCAGCAGCTTAGAGGGAGTAAGGTATGGCTACACCTTC.

This rearrangement joins TRBV5-1 to TRBJ1-5; D may be TRBD1 (5 bases). Trimming left V 2 bases short and J 1 base short, with 10 bases between. Germline V gene data show CDR1 as SGHRS and CDR2 as YFSETQ. The CDR3 length is 15 residues. The CDR3 bases are TGCGCCAGCAGCTTAACCTCAGGGAGCAATCAGCCCCAGCATTTT. As protein: CASSLTSGSNQPQHF.

In DNA form, the CDR3 reads TGTGCCAGCAGCTCTCCGGGACTAGCGAAGGATACGCAGTATTTT. Translating gives CASSSPGLAKDTQYF. The V call is TRBV3-1 (or the pseudogene TRBV3-2), the J call TRBJ2-3, with TRBD2 matching 10 bases. Trimming cost V 5 bases and J 6 bases; bases outside gene matches: 8. The germline gives CDR1 LGHDT, CDR2 YNNKEL (reference sequence). This CDR3 has 15 residues.